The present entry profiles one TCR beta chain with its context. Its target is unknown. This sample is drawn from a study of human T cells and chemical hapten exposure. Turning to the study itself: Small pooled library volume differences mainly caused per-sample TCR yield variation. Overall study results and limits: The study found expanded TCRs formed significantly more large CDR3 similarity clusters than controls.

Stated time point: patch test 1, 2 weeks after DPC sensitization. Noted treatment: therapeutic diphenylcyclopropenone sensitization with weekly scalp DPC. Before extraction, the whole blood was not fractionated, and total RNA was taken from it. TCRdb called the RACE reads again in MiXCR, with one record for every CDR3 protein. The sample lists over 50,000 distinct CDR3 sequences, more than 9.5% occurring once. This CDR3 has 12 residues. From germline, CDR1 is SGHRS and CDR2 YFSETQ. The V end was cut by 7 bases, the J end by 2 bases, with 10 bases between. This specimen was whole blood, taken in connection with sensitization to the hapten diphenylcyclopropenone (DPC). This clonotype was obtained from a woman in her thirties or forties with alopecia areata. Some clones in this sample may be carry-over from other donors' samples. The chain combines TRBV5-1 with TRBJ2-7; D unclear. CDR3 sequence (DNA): TGCGCCAGCCGCTACGACGCCTACGAGCAGTACTTC. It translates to CASRYDAYEQYF.